This T cell receptor (beta chain) is from a study of identical twins. The CDR3 spans 12 residues. Trimming left V 3 bases short and J 5 bases short, with 6 bases between. The germline V gene has CDR1 SGHTA and CDR2 FQGNSA. A universal primer site was added by template switching, and unique molecular identifiers were carried by the cDNA. Each CDR3 protein is one row after TCRdb ran MiXCR on the 5' RACE reads. Found here are hundreds of thousands of distinct CDR3 sequences, over 8% of them singletons; the top ten hold roughly 5%. This receptor was obtained from a woman aged 18 to 35 in good health. The sample taken for sequencing was memory (CD45RO+) T cells sorted from blood. The chain has TRBV7-2 and TRBJ2-3; D not certain. The CDR3 protein is CASSFTRDTQYF. The CDR3 nucleotides are TGTGCCAGCAGCTTCACCAGAGATACGCAGTATTTT.